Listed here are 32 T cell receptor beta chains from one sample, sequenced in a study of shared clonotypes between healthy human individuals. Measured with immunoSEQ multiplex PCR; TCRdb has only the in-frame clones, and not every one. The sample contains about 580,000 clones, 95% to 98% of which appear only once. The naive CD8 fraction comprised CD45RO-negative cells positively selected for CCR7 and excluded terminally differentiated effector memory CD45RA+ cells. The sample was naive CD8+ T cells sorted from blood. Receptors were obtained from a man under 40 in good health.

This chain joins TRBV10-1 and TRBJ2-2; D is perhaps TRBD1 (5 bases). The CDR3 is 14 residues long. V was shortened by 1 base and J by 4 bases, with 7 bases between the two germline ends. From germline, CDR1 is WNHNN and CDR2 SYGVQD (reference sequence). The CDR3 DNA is TGCGCCAGCAGTGAGTTCAGGGCCACCGGGGAGCTGTTTTTT. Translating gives CASSEFRATGELFF.

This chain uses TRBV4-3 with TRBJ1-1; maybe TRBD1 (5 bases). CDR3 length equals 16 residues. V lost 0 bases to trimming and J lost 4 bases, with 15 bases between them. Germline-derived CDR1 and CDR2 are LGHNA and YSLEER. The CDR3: CASSQDRGNPITEAFF. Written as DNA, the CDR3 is TGCGCCAGCAGCCAAGATCGGGGCAACCCGATCACTGAAGCTTTCTTT.

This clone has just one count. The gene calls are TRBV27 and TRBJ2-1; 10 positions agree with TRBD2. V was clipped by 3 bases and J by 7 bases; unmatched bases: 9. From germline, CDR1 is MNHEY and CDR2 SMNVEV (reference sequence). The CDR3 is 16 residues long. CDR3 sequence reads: CASSFESGRAGNEQFF. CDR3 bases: TGTGCCAGCAGTTTCGAAAGCGGGAGGGCGGGGAATGAGCAGTTCTTC.

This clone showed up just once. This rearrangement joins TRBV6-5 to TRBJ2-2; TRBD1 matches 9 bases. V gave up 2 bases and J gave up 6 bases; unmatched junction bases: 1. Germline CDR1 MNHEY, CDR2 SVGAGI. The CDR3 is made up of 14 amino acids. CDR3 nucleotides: TGTGCCAGCAGTTACGGGACAGGGCCCGGGGAGCTGTTTTTT. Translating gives CASSYGTGPGELFF.

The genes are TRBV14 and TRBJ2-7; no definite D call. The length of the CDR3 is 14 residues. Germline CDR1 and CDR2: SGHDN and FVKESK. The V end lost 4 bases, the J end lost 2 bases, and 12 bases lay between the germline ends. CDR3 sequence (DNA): TGTGCCAGCAGCCCCTTGGGCTTGGCCTACGAGCAGTACTTC. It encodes CASSPLGLAYEQYF.

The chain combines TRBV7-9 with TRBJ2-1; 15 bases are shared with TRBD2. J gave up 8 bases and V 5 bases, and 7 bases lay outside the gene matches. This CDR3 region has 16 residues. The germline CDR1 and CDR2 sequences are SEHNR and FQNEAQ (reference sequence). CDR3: CASSPGTSGRFYEQFF. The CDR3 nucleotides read TGTGCCAGCAGCCCCGGGACTAGCGGGAGGTTCTATGAGCAGTTCTTC.

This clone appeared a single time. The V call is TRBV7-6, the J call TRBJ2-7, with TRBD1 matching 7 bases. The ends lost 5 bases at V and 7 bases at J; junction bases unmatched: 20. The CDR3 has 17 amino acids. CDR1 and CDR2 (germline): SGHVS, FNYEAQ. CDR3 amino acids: CASSPQGSGQLISEQYF. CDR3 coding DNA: TGTGCCAGCAGCCCACAGGGGTCGGGACAGTTAATTTCTGAGCAGTACTTC.

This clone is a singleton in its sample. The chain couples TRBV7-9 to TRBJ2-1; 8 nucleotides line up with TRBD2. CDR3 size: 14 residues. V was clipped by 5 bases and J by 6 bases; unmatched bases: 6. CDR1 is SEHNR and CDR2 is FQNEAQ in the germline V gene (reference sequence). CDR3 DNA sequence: TGTGCCAGCAGCCCCCCGGGACTAGTCAATGAGCAGTTCTTC. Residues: CASSPPGLVNEQFF. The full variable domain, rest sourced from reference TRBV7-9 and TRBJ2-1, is DTGVSQNPRHKITKRGQNVTFRCDPISEHNRLYWYRQTLGQGPEFLTYFQNEAQLEKSRLLSDRFSAERPKGSFSTLEIQRTEQGDSAMYLCASSPPGLVNEQFFGPGTRLTVL.

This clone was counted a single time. The CDR3 coding sequence is TGCGCCAGCAGCCCTTATAGCGGGAGCTCCTACGAGCAGTACTTC. Translated, it gives CASSPYSGSSYEQYF. V and J are TRBV4-3 and TRBJ2-7, with TRBD2 matching 9 bases. The length of the CDR3 is 15 residues. Trimming cost V 4 bases and J 0 bases; bases outside gene matches: 4. The germline V gene encodes CDR1 LGHNA and CDR2 YSLEER.

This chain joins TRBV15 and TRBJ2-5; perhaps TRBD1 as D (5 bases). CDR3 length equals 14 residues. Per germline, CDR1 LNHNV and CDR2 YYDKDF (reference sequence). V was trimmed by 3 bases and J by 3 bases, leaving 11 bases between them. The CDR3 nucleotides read TGTGCCACCAGCAGTATCAGGGTCGAAGAGACCCAGTACTTC. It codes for CATSSIRVEETQYF.

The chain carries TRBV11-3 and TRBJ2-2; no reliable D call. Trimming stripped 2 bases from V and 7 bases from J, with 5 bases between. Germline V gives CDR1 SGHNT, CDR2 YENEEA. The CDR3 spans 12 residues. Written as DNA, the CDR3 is TGTGCCAGCAGCTTATGGGGCGGGGAGCTGTTTTTT. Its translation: CASSLWGGELFF.

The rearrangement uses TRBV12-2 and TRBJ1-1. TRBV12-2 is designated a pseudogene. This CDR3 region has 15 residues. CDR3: CASRLGREVGGQAFF. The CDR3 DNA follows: TGTGCAAGTCGCTTAGGCCGGGAGGTGGGGGGCCAAGCTTTCTTT.

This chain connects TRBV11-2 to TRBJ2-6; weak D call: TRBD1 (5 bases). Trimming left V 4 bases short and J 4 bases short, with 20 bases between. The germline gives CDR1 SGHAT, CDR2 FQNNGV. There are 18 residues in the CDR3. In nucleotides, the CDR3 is TGTGCCAGCAGCTCTACAGGCAGCCATACTCTGGGGGCCAACGTCCTGACTTTC. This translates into CASSSTGSHTLGANVLTF.

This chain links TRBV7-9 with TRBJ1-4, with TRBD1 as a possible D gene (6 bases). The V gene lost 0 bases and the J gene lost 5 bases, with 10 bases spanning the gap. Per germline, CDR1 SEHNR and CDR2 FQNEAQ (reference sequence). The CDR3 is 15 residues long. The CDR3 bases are TGTGCCAGCAGCTTAGCGCCAGGGGAGAATGAAAAACTGTTTTTT. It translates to CASSLAPGENEKLFF.

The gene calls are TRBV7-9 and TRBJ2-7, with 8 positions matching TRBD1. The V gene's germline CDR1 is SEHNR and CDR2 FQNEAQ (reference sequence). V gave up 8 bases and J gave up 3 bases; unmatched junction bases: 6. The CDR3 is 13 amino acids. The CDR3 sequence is CASRKTGDYEQYF. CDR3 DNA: TGTGCCAGCCGAAAGACAGGGGACTACGAGCAGTACTTC.

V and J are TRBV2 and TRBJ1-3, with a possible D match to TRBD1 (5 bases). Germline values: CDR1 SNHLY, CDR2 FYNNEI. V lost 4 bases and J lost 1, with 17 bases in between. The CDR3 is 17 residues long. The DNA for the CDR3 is TGTGCCAGCAGTGTCATCAGGGTTAGCGGGTCTGGAAACACCATATATTTT. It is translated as CASSVIRVSGSGNTIYF.

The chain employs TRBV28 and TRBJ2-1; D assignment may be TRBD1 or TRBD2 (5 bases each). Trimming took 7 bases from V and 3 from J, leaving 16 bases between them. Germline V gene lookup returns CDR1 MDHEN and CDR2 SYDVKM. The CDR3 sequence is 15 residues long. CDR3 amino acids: CASTFGGVSYNEQFF. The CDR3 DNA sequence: TGTGCCAGCACCTTTGGGGGAGTTAGCTACAATGAGCAGTTCTTC.

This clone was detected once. The DNA for the CDR3 is TGTGCCAGCAGTCTTCTAGGGGAAAGGAGTGGCTACACCTTC. Its translation: CASSLLGERSGYTF. V and J are TRBV28 and TRBJ1-2; a possible D gene is TRBD1 (5 bases). Germline CDR1 reads MDHEN; CDR2 reads SYDVKM. This CDR3 contains 14 residues. The V end was cut by 5 bases, the J end by 7 bases, with 17 bases between.

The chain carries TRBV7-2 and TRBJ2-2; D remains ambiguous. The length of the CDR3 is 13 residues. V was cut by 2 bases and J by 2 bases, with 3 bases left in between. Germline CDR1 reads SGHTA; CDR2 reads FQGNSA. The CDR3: CASSLSNTGELFF. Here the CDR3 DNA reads TGTGCCAGCAGCTTAAGTAACACCGGGGAGCTGTTTTTT. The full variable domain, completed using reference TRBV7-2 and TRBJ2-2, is GAGVSQSPSNKVTEKGKDVELRCDPISGHTALYWYRQSLGQGLEFLIYFQGNSAPDKSGLPSDRFSAERTGGSVSTLTIQRTQQEDSAVYLCASSLSNTGELFFGEGSRLTVL.

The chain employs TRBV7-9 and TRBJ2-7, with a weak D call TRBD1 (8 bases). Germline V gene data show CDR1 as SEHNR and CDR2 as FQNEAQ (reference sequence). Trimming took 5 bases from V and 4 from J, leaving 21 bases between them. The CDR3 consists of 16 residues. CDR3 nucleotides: TGTGCCAGCAGCCCAAACACAGGGGGGGTAAGGTACGAGCAGTACTTC. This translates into CASSPNTGGVRYEQYF.

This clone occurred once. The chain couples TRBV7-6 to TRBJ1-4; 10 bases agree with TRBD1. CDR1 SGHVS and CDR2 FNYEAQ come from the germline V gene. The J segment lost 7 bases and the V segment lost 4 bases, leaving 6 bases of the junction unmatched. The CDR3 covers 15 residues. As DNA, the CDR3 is TGTGCCAGCAGCTCATCGACAGGGGGCGGTGAAAAACTGTTTTTT. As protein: CASSSSTGGGEKLFF.

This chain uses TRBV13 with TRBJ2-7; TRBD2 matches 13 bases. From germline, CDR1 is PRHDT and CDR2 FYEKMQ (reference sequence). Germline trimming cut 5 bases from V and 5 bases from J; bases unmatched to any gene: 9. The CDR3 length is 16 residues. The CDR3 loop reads CASSLWTSGSFDEQYF. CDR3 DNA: TGTGCCAGCAGCCTGTGGACTAGCGGGAGTTTTGACGAGCAGTACTTC.

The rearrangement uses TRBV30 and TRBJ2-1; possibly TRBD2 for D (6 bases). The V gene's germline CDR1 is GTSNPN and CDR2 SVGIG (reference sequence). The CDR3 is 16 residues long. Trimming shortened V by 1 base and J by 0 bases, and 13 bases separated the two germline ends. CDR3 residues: CAWSEVAGISYNEQFF. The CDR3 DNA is TGTGCCTGGAGTGAGGTGGCGGGGATCTCCTACAATGAGCAGTTCTTC.

CDR3 DNA: TGTGCCAGCAGTTCAGGGACATTGGCCAACGTCCTGACTTTC. Translated: CASSSGTLANVLTF. The chain combines TRBV27 with TRBJ2-6, with D possibly TRBD1 on 6 matching bases. Looked up from germline, CDR1 is MNHEY and CDR2 is SMNVEV (reference sequence). The V and J ends lost 4 bases and 6 bases respectively, with 10 bases between them. This CDR3 comprises 14 residues.

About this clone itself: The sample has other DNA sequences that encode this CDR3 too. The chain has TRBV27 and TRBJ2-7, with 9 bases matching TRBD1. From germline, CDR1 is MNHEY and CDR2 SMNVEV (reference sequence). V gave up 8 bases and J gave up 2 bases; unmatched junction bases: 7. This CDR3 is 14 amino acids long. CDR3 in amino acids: CASSPGQGPYEQYF. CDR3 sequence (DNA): TGTGCCAGCTCTCCCGGACAGGGGCCCTACGAGCAGTACTTC.

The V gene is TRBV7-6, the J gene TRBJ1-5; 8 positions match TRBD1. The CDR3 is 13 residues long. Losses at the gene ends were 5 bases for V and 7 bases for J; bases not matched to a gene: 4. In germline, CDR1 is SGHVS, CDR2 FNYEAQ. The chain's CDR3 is CASSQGAWQPQHF. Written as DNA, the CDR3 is TGTGCCAGCAGCCAGGGGGCATGGCAGCCCCAGCATTTT.

For the CDR3, the DNA is TGTGCCAGCAGATTTTCTCCGGGCTGGTACCAAGAGACCCAGTACTTC. Translating it yields CASRFSPGWYQETQYF. The V and J genes are TRBV5-6 and TRBJ2-5; D is undetermined. Trimming cost V 5 bases and J 0 bases, with 17 bases left between them. The CDR3 sequence is 16 residues long. Germline V gives CDR1 SGHDT, CDR2 YYEEEE.

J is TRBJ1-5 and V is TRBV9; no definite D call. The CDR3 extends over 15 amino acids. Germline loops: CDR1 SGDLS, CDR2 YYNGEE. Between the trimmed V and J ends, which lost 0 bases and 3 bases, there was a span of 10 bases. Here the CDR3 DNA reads TGTGCCAGCAGCGTAGAGCCCGGTATCAATCAGCCCCAGCATTTT. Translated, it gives CASSVEPGINQPQHF.

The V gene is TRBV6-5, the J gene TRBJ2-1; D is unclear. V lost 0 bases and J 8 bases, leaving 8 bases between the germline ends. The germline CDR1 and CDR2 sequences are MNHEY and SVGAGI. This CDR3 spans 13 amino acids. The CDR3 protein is CASSYSIVDEQFF. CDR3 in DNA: TGTGCCAGCAGTTACTCGATAGTCGATGAGCAGTTCTTC.

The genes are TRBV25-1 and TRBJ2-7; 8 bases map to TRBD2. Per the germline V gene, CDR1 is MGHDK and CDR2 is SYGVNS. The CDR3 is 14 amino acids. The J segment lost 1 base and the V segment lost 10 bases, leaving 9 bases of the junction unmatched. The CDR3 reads CATRGSGSSYEQYF. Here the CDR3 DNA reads TGTGCCACCCGGGGAAGCGGGAGTTCCTACGAGCAGTACTTC.

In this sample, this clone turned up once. CDR3 amino acids: CASYRLSDSLYGYTF. The CDR3 DNA follows: TGTGCCAGCTATAGACTCAGTGACAGCCTCTATGGCTACACCTTC. The chain links TRBV7-8 to TRBJ1-2, with D perhaps matching TRBD1 (5 bases). Trimming cost V 8 bases and J 4 bases, with 20 bases left between them. CDR1 is SGHVS, CDR2 FQNEAQ, per germline. The CDR3 has 15 amino acids.

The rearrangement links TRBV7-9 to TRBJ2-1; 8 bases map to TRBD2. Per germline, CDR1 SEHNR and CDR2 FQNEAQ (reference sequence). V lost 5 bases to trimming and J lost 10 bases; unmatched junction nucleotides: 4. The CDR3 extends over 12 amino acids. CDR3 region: CASSPWTSEQFF. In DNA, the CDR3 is TGTGCCAGCAGCCCCTGGACTAGCGAGCAGTTCTTC.